A single sample gave rise to the 7 T cell receptor beta chains below, sequenced in a study of blood T cell repertoires in COVID-19. Profiling relied on immunoSEQ multiplex PCR, and the TCRdb table lists in-frame clones only, not all of them. The sample holds about 150,000 clones, over 75% seen once. What was sequenced was peripheral blood. These receptor sequences come from a man aged 60-69 years with COVID-19, enrolled during active disease.

The genes are TRBV25-1 and TRBJ1-4, with TRBD1 identical over 10 bases. This CDR3 has 16 amino acids. CDR1 and CDR2 (germline): MGHDK, SYGVNS. V gave up 3 bases and J gave up 8 bases; unmatched junction bases: 9. CDR3 sequence reads: CASSEWDRGQGEKLFF. CDR3 coding DNA: TGTGCCAGCAGTGAGTGGGACAGGGGACAGGGGGAAAAACTGTTTTTT. Based on the CDR3 plus reference TRBV25-1 and TRBJ1-4, the full variable domain is EADIYQTPRYLVIGTGKKITLECSQTMGHDKMYWYQQDPGMELHLIHYSYGVNSTEKGDLSSESTVSRIRTEHFPLTLESARPSHTSQYLCASSEWDRGQGEKLFFGSGTQLSVL.

This clone appeared a single time. The chain uses TRBV10-3 and TRBJ2-3; TRBD1 matches 11 bases. The germline V gene has CDR1 ENHRY and CDR2 SYGVKD. V shed 3 bases and J 1 base; nucleotides not matched to a gene: 3. The CDR3 spans 16 residues. The CDR3 reads CAISEPGQGGTDTQYF. The CDR3 DNA reads as TGTGCCATCAGTGAACCGGGACAGGGGGGCACAGATACGCAGTATTTT.

V gene TRBV10-3 combines with J gene TRBJ2-5; TRBD2 matches 7 bases. Germline V gives CDR1 ENHRY, CDR2 SYGVKD. The CDR3 loop spans 13 amino acids. The J segment lost 0 bases and the V segment lost 9 bases, leaving 4 bases of the junction unmatched. CDR3 coding DNA: TGTGCCATGGCCGGGACTAACCAAGAGACCCAGTACTTC. This translates into CAMAGTNQETQYF.

The chain uses TRBV11-3 and TRBJ1-1; no clear D. CDR1 and CDR2 from the germline V gene are SGHNT and YENEEA. The V end lost 3 bases, the J end lost 1 base, and 12 bases lay between the germline ends. The CDR3 runs 15 residues. The CDR3 region is CASSFVAGPNTEAFF. In DNA, the CDR3 is TGTGCCAGCAGCTTTGTGGCAGGCCCGAACACTGAAGCTTTCTTT.

The V and J genes are TRBV11-2 and TRBJ2-4; 10 bases are shared with TRBD1. This CDR3 is 16 amino acids long. The germline gives CDR1 SGHAT, CDR2 FQNNGV. The ends lost 5 bases at V and 0 bases at J; junction bases unmatched: 4. The CDR3 nucleotides read TGTGCCAGCAGCGGGACAGGGGTTGAAGCCAAAAACATTCAGTACTTC. Its translation is CASSGTGVEAKNIQYF.

V and J are TRBV7-6 and TRBJ2-2; TRBD2 matches 9 bases. The CDR3 runs 15 residues. In germline, CDR1 is SGHVS, CDR2 FNYEAQ. V dropped 1 base and J dropped 6; count of bases not matched to a gene: 3. The CDR3 spells CASSLGASGAGELFF. The CDR3 bases are TGTGCCAGCAGCTTAGGGGCTAGCGGGGCCGGGGAGCTGTTTTTT.

This clone was detected once. The genes are TRBV6-1 and TRBJ1-2; TRBD1 matches at 8 bases. Germline V gene data show CDR1 as MNHNS and CDR2 as SASEGT. V dropped 3 bases and J dropped 8; count of bases not matched to a gene: 11. The CDR3 covers 15 residues. CDR3 region: CASSDPDRGRYGYTF. CDR3 bases: TGTGCCAGCAGTGACCCTGACAGGGGTCGGTACGGCTACACCTTC.